This note documents a single T cell receptor beta chain sequence. Its antigen has not been determined. The input lacks base qualities; no much larger clone sits a single base away. This record belongs to a study of T cell responses to AZD1222 COVID-19 vaccine (dated by TCRdb to about 2021). For the wider study: TCR sequencing was performed for some 250 trial participants, of whom about 200 were given two doses of AZD1222 and around 25 were given two doses of MenACWY control vaccine. Trial participants were enrolled by age into 18-55, 56-69 and 70-plus year subgroups, with 148, 28 and 57 TCR-sequenced participants respectively.

V and J are truncated by 6 bases and 9 bases respectively, leaving an intervening sequence of 18 bases. According to the germline V gene (reference sequence), CDR1 reads LGHDT and CDR2 reads YNNKEL. Including cysteine and phenylalanine, the CDR3 has 14 amino acids. The entry retains the CDR3 DNA only, 42 bases that are in frame from base 1. The CDR3 regions of human TCRbeta chains were analyzed by immunosequencing. The authors processed their data as follows. Repertoire TCRs were matched against a reference library of SARS-CoV-2-specific TCRs generated with the MIRA antigen-specificity platform. Breadth meant the fraction of unique TCRs that were SARS-CoV-2-associated, whereas depth meant the fraction of total T cells that were SARS-CoV-2-associated. Using the MIRA data, each spike-specific TCR was assigned both to the spike region to which the TCR was reactive and to a CD4 or CD8 class. Log10-transformed breadth and depth values were compared by one-way ANOVA with Sidak's multiple comparisons tests. Not all clones reach the TCRdb copy of this immuneACCESS table, which keeps in-frame sequences only. Checked studies attribute under half of the gap to unresolved V genes and leave the rest unexplained. The V and J calls and the clone size are those of that table, but D and trimming were determined from the DNA. The sample table holds about 70,000 clones, of which about nine tenths were seen once. More than 2.5% of the sample rests with the top ten.

According to the study, the label for this sample's time point signals: about 28 days (+/-7) after the second vaccine dose. AZD1222 recipients whose second dose came at about 4 weeks and those whose second dose came at about 12 weeks were combined into one group, since spike-specific TCR depth and breadth did not differ between the two schedules. The vaccinee samples were drawn from two UK trials, COV001 and COV002, one of which was a single-blind randomized controlled phase 2/3 trial testing AZD1222 (ChAdOx1 nCoV-19) in healthy adults. For TCRbeta chain sequencing, PBMC samples were collected from trial participants at day 0 and at day 28 after the second dose. Beyond this particular receptor, the publication reports: After two AZD1222 doses, both the breadth and the depth of spike-specific TCRs were significantly higher than at day 0 and than in MenACWY recipients. Because no day 14 peak-response samples were available, the repertoires could be characterized only after the peak T cell response. Conclusions about previously exposed vaccinees are limited, since just 5 or 6 AZD1222 recipients were seropositive for SARS-CoV-2 at baseline. The 56-69-year group was small, and its depth increase did not reach significance, likely because of low power. Nearly half of unique spike-specific TCRs reportedly recognized epitopes outside regions mutated in the B.1.351 and B.1.1.7 variants. The vaccine-associated CD4 TCRs covered the entire spike protein, and the dominant responses fell in regions 160-218 and 743-854. Most participants were white British and females outnumbered males, and the authors suggested that clonal diversity may have been underestimated.

Source: peripheral blood, taken 28 days after the second AZD1222 dose. This clonotype was sampled from an adult who received the AZD1222 COVID-19 vaccine. This chain joins TRBV3-1 (or the pseudogene TRBV3-2) to TRBJ2-1; the D call is possibly TRBD1 or TRBD2, each sharing 5 bases. DNA sequence: TGTGCCAGCAGTGGGCCCTTAGGTGGGGGTGAGCAGTTCTTC. Its translation reads: CASSGPLGGGEQFF.